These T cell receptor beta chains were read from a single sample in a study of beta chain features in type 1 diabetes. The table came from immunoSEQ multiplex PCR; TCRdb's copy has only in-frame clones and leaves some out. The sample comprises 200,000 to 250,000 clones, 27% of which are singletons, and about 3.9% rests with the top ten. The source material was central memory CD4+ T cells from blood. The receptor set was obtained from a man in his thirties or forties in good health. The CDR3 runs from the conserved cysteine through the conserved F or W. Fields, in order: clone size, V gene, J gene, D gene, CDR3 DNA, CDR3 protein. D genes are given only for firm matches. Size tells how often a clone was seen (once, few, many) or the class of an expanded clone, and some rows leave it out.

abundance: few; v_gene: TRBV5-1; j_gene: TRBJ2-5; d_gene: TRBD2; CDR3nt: TGCGCCAGCAGCTTGCGGTGGGAGGGGCAGGGAGAGACCCAGTACTTC; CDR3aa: CASSLRWEGQGETQYF
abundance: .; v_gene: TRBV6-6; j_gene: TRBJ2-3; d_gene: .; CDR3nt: TGTGCCAGCAGTACCCCCACAGATACGCAGTATTTT; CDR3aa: CASSTPTDTQYF
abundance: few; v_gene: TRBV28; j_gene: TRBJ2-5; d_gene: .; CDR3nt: TGTGCCACCATAGGGCTGGAAGGAGGGCGGACCCAGTACTTC; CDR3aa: CATIGLEGGRTQYF
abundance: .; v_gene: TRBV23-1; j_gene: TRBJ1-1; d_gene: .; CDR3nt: TGCGCCGGCCTTCCGGGACAGAACACTGAAGCTTTCTTT; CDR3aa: CAGLPGQNTEAFF
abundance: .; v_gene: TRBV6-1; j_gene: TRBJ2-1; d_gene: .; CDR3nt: TGTGCCAGCAGTGTAACCCTTTGGGATGAGCAGTTCTTC; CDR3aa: CASSVTLWDEQFF
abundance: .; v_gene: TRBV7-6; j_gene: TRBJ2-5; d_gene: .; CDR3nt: TGTGCCAGCAGCTTAGGACCAAACCAAGAGACCCAGTACTTC; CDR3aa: CASSLGPNQETQYF
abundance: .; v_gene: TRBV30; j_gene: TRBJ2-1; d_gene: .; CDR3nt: TGTGCCTGGAGTGTGAAGTCCCTTTTTTACAATGAGCAGTTCTTC; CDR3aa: CAWSVKSLFYNEQFF
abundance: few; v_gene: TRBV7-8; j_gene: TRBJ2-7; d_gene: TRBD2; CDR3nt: TGTGCCAGCAGCGTCCGACTAGCGGGGACCTACGAGCAGTACTTC; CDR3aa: CASSVRLAGTYEQYF
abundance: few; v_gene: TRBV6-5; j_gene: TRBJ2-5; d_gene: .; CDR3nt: TGTGCCAGCAGATCCGGCACCCAGTACTTC; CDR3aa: CASRSGTQYF
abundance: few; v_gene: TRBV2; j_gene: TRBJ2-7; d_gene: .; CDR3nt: TGTGCCAGCAGTCCAACCTACAAGAAAAACTCCTACGAGCAGTACTTC; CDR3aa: CASSPTYKKNSYEQYF
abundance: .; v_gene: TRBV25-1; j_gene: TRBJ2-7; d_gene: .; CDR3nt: TGTGCCAGCAGTGATCCCTTTTCCTACGAGCAGTACTTC; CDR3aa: CASSDPFSYEQYF
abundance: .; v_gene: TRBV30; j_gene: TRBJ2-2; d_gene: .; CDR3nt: TGTGCCTGGACCCCCGGCACCGGGGAGCTGTTTTTT; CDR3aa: CAWTPGTGELFF
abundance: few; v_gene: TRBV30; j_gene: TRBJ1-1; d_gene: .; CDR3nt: TGTGCCTGGAGTCCACAGGGTACTGAAGCTTTCTTT; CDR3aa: CAWSPQGTEAFF
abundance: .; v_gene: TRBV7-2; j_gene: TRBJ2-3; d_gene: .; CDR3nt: TGTGCCAGCAGCGCGACTAGTCCCTCAAAAGATACGCAGTATTTT; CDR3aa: CASSATSPSKDTQYF